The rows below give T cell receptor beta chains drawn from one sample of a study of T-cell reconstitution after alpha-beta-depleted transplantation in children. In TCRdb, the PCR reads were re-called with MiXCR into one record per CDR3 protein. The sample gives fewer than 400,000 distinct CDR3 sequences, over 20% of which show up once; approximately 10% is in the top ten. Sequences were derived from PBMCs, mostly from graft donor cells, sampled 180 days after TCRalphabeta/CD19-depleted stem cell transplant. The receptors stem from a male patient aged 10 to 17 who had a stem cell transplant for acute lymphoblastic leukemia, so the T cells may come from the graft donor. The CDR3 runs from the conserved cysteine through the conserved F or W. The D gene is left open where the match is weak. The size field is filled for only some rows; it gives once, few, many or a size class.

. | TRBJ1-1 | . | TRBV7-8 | CASSSHGTLNTEAFF | TGTGCCAGCAGCTCCCACGGGACACTGAACACTGAAGCTTTCTTT
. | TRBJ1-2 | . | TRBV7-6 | CASSLPAGPPQGYTF | TGTGCCAGCAGCTTACCTGCAGGGCCGCCTCAGGGCTACACCTTC
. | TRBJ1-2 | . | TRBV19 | CASGEVYYGYTF | TGTGCCTCCGGAGAAGTTTACTATGGCTACACCTTC
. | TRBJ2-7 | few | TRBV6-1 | CASSERVGSGYYEQYF | TGTGCCAGCAGCGAAAGGGTAGGTAGCGGATACTACGAGCAGTACTTC
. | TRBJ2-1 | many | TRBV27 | CASSLTPSSYNEQFF | TGTGCCAGCTCCCTCACCCCAAGCTCCTACAATGAGCAGTTCTTC
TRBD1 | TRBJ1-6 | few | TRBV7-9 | CASSAKDRGTSPLHF | TGTGCCAGCAGCGCAAAGGACAGGGGTACATCACCCCTCCACTTT
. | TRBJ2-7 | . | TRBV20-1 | CSARADTYEQYF | TGCAGTGCTAGAGCGGACACCTACGAGCAGTACTTC
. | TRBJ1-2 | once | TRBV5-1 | CASSSGQFSNYGYTF | TGCGCCAGCAGCTCCGGACAGTTTTCTAACTATGGCTACACCTTC
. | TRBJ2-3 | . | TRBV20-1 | CSGARREDGEDTQYF | TGCAGTGGGGCGAGGAGGGAGGATGGGGAAGATACGCAGTATTTT
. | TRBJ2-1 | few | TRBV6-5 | CASSYDQGTYNEQFF | TGTGCCAGCAGTTACGATCAGGGGACCTACAATGAGCAGTTCTTC
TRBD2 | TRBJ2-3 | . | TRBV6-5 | CASSLGGWTSGVGTQYF | TGTGCCAGCAGTTTAGGCGGCTGGACTAGCGGGGTCGGTACGCAGTATTTT
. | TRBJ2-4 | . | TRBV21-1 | CASISAGESKNIQYF | TGTGCCAGCATCAGTGCGGGAGAATCCAAAAACATTCAGTACTTC
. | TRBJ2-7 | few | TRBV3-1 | CASSQDHPRHYEQYF | TGTGCCAGCAGCCAAGATCATCCTAGACACTACGAGCAGTACTTC
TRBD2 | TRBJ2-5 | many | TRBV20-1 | CSARGATSGSGGGETQYF | TGCAGTGCTAGAGGAGCGACTAGCGGGAGTGGGGGGGGAGAGACCCAGTACTTC
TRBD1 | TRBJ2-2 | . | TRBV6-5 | CVVRGYTGELFF | TGCGTGGTCAGGGGGTACACCGGGGAGCTGTTTTTT
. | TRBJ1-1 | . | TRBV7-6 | CASSLNRDRYGNTEAFF | TGTGCCAGCAGCTTGAACAGGGATCGGTACGGGAACACTGAAGCTTTCTTT
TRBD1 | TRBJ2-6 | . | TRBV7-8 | CASRKDRVGANVLTF | TGTGCCAGCAGGAAAGACAGGGTCGGGGCCAACGTCCTGACTTTC
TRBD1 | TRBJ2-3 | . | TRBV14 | CASSVTGSTDTQYF | TGTGCCAGCAGCGTGACAGGGAGCACAGATACGCAGTATTTT
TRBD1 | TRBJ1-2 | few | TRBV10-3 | CAISPKGDRLYGYTF | TGTGCCATCAGTCCAAAGGGGGACAGACTCTATGGCTACACCTTC
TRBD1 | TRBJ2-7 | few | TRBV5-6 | CASRRKGQGYEQYF | TGTGCCAGCAGGAGGAAGGGACAGGGCTACGAGCAGTACTTC
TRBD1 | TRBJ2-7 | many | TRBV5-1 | CASSVRDRTSYEQYF | TGCGCCAGCAGCGTCCGGGACAGGACCTCCTACGAGCAGTACTTC
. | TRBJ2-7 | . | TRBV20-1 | CSARDKGVRALGEQYF | TGCAGTGCTAGAGATAAAGGTGTTAGGGCGTTGGGCGAGCAGTACTTC
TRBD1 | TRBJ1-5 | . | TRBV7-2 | CASSLWGQYSNQPQHF | TGTGCCAGCAGCTTATGGGGACAGTATAGCAATCAGCCCCAGCATTTT
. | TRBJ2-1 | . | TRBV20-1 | CSATRRSSYNEQFF | TGCAGTGCAACTCGAAGGAGCTCCTACAATGAGCAGTTCTTC
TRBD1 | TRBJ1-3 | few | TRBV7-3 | CASSRTGGAGNTIYF | TGTGCCAGCAGCCGCACAGGGGGAGCTGGAAACACCATATATTTT
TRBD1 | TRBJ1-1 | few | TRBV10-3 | CAISPTGAASLNTESFF | TGTGCCATCAGCCCTACAGGGGCGGCATCCCTGAACACTGAAAGTTTCTTT
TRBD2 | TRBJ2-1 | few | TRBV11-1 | CASSLISHFAVTRGAYNEQFF | TGTGCCAGCAGCTTAATCTCCCACTTCGCGGTCACCCGGGGGGCCTACAATGAGCAGTTCTTC
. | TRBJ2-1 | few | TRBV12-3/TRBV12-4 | CASSALGGSYNEQFF | TGTGCCAGCTCCGCCTTGGGGGGCTCCTACAATGAGCAGTTCTTC
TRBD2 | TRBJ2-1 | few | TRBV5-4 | CASSLWASGRNEQFF | TGTGCCAGCAGCTTGTGGGCTAGCGGGAGAAATGAGCAGTTCTTC
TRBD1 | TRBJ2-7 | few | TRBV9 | CASSVFRTGGFYEQYF | TGTGCCAGCAGCGTTTTCCGGACAGGGGGATTTTACGAGCAGTACTTC
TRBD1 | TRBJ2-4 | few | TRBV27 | CASSTTGLKNIQYF | TGTGCCAGCAGTACGACAGGGTTAAAAAACATTCAGTACTTC
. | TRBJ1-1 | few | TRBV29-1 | CSVGRTVNTEAFF | TGCAGCGTTGGAAGGACAGTCAACACTGAAGCTTTCTTT
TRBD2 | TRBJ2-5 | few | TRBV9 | CASSVEDGTRAQETQYF | TGTGCCAGCAGCGTAGAGGACGGGACTAGGGCTCAAGAGACCCAGTACTTC
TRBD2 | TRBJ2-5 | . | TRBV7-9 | CASSLQTSRETQYF | TGTGCCAGCAGCTTACAGACTAGCCGGGAGACCCAGTACTTC
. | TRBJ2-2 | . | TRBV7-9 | CARTRPLWDGELFF | TGTGCCAGGACTAGGCCGCTCTGGGACGGGGAGCTGTTTTTT
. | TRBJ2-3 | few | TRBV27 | CASTPFKGTTDTQYF | TGTGCCAGCACCCCATTTAAGGGGACCACAGATACGCAGTATTTT
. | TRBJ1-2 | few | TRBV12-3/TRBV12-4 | CASDGTNDGYTF | TGTGCCAGCGACGGGACAAACGATGGCTACACCTTC
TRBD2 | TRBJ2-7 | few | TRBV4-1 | CASSNPGLAYEQYF | TGCGCCAGCAGCAACCCGGGACTAGCGTACGAGCAGTACTTC
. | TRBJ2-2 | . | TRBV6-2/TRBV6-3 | CASSYGARQYPGELFF | TGTGCCAGCAGTTACGGGGCGAGACAATATCCCGGGGAGCTGTTTTTT